This T cell receptor beta chain appears in the sequencing data of a study of blood T cell repertoires in COVID-19. The assay was immunoSEQ multiplex PCR, and TCRdb's table has in-frame clones only and misses some. The sample lists a few hundred thousand clones; approximately 80% were seen once. The CDR3 sequence is 15 residues long. CDR1 is SGHTA and CDR2 is FQGNSA in the germline V gene. Losses at the gene ends were 5 bases for V and 5 bases for J; bases not matched to a gene: 7. The chain combines TRBV7-2 with TRBJ2-5; TRBD1 matches at 11 bases. The receptor comes from an older woman who had recovered from COVID-19. Sequencing was performed on PBMCs or T cells enriched from blood (not recorded which). The CDR3 DNA reads TGTGCCAGCAGCCACGGACAGGGGGCCTTTGAGACCCAGTACTTC. It codes for CASSHGQGAFETQYF.